The next 8 T cell receptor beta chains were all read from a single sample in a study of T cells after yellow fever vaccination. TCRdb re-called the 5' RACE reads with MiXCR, one entry per CDR3 protein. The table includes some 560,000 distinct CDR3 sequences, less than 20% detected once. The source was PBMCs, collected 4 to 6 days after the first yellow fever vaccination. Receptor source: a man aged 18 to 30 who received the YFV17D yellow fever vaccine.

This clonotype was recorded a few times. The gene calls are TRBV30 and TRBJ1-2; no clear D. The V end lost 8 bases, the J end lost 0 bases, and 13 bases lay between the germline ends. CDR1 and CDR2 (germline): GTSNPN, SVGIG (reference sequence). This CDR3 spans 13 amino acids. This CDR3 is CARRRESNYGYTF. Here the CDR3 DNA reads TGTGCCAGACGGAGGGAATCTAACTATGGCTACACCTTC.

The chain carries TRBV4-2 and TRBJ1-1; D uncertain. CDR1 is LGHNA, CDR2 YNFKEQ, per germline. With 8 bases removed from V and 2 bases from J, the gap between germline ends came to 6 bases. The CDR3 totals 11 residues. The CDR3 region has the DNA TGTGCCAGCGTGGGCAACACTGAAGCTTTCTTT. Translating gives CASVGNTEAFF.

This clonotype was seen repeatedly, ten times or more. The chain links TRBV11-2 to TRBJ2-5, with TRBD2 matching 11 bases. J gave up 0 bases and V 5 bases, and 5 bases lay outside the gene matches. The CDR3 spans 16 residues. From germline, CDR1 is SGHAT and CDR2 FQNNGV. CDR3 sequence reads: CASSQRTSGYQETQYF. In DNA, the CDR3 is TGTGCCAGCAGCCAGAGGACTAGCGGGTACCAAGAGACCCAGTACTTC. The full variable domain, completed using reference TRBV11-2 and TRBJ2-5, is EAGVAQSPRYKIIEKRQSVAFWCNPISGHATLYWYQQILGQGPKLLIQFQNNGVVDDSQLPKDRFSAERLKGVDSTLKIQPAKLEDSAVYLCASSQRTSGYQETQYFGPGTRLLVL.

J is TRBJ1-1 and V is TRBV21-1; TRBD1 was called by the table and not checked on the DNA. TRBV21-1 is a pseudogene. This CDR3 is built from 17 residues. CDR3 in DNA: TGTGCCAGCAGCAAAGAGTTCTCCCGGACAGGTAACACTGAAGCTTTCTTT. Protein sequence: CASSKEFSRTGNTEAFF.

This chain joins TRBV4-1 and TRBJ2-1; D is undetermined. Germline assignment: CDR1 MGHRA and CDR2 YSYEKL. The CDR3 loop spans 13 amino acids. V lost 0 bases, J lost 4 bases, and 4 bases lay in between. CDR3 sequence reads: CASSQDVYNEQFF. As DNA, the CDR3 is TGCGCCAGCAGCCAAGATGTTTACAATGAGCAGTTCTTC.

There are a few counts of this clonotype. The rearrangement joins TRBV2 to TRBJ1-4, with D possibly matching TRBD1 (5 bases). Germline lookup yields CDR1 SNHLY and CDR2 FYNNEI. V was trimmed by 6 bases and J by 6 bases, leaving 17 bases between them. The CDR3 runs 15 residues. The CDR3 loop is CASRPRGTRDEKLFF. The CDR3 nucleotides are TGTGCCAGCAGGCCCCGGGGGACCAGGGATGAAAAACTGTTTTTT.

J is TRBJ1-1 and V is TRBV4-1; possible D gene TRBD1, 6 bases. The germline V gene encodes CDR1 MGHRA and CDR2 YSYEKL. The V gene lost 2 bases and the J gene lost 0 bases, with 10 bases spanning the gap. There are 15 residues in the CDR3. The CDR3 DNA is TGCGCCAGCAGCCAATCGACAGGCCTGAACACTGAAGCTTTCTTT. This encodes CASSQSTGLNTEAFF.

This sequence joins TRBV7-9 and TRBJ1-2; 7 bases map to TRBD1. The CDR3 is 14 residues long. Trimming removed 1 base from V and 7 bases from J; junction bases left unmatched: 6. Germline V gives CDR1 SEHNR, CDR2 FQNEAQ (reference sequence). This CDR3 is CASSLEGASGGYTF. CDR3 DNA sequence: TGTGCCAGCAGCTTAGAGGGGGCCAGCGGTGGCTACACCTTC.